The rows below give T cell receptor beta chains drawn from one sample of a study of shared clonotypes between healthy human individuals. The method was immunoSEQ multiplex PCR; TCRdb's version includes in-frame clones alone and lacks a portion of them. The sample records about half a million clones, around 85% being singletons. The sample taken for sequencing was PBMCs. These receptors were taken from a woman in her thirties or forties in good health. Some clones in this sample may be carry-over from other donors' samples. The conserved cysteine and the conserved F or W are not part of the CDR3 here.

j_call,v_call,cdr3_aa
TRBJ2-3,TRBV30,AWRRDANPADTQY
TRBJ2-6,TRBV21-1,AGWLDSGANVLT
TRBJ2-2,TRBV7-7,ASSLDGSASGELF
TRBJ1-3,TRBV15,ATSRSADTIY
TRBJ1-4,TRBV19,ASSPLPTAAEKLF
TRBJ2-1,TRBV5-1,ASSSVSGSSYNEQF
TRBJ2-5,TRBV9,ASSPRTSVQTQY
TRBJ2-7,TRBV5-5,ASSDPRTGVYEQY
TRBJ1-5,TRBV29-1,SADGTGPLRTQH
TRBJ2-2,TRBV7-3,ASSLAGGLRTGELF
TRBJ2-7,TRBV5-1,ASRESPGQDSYEQY
TRBJ2-1,TRBV7-3,ASSLGSFGYNEQF
TRBJ1-2,TRBV19,ASSPAGQGGFGYT
TRBJ2-1,TRBV18,ASTSSGTSVYNEQF
TRBJ2-7,TRBV5-4,ASSTVLNSYEQY
TRBJ2-5,TRBV7-9,ASSLRGGLQETQY
TRBJ1-4,TRBV6-1,ASSEVGGSWEKLF
TRBJ1-2,TRBV7-9,ASSLWGYAGTTRNYGYT
TRBJ2-3,TRBV5-1,ASSLAGTSGVRVF
TRBJ2-2,TRBV7-9,ASSMTGVGGELF
TRBJ2-3,TRBV30,AWSVNADIRTDTQY
TRBJ2-7,TRBV7-9,ASSFSWREASYEQY
TRBJ2-3,TRBV27,ASSPAGVSTDTQY
TRBJ2-7,TRBV2,ASSAGRGQYEQY
TRBJ2-7,TRBV5-1,ASSLEGASGIYEQY
TRBJ2-7,TRBV5-4,ASSFGDRGYEQY
TRBJ1-5,TRBV13,ASSELDSDQPQH
TRBJ2-2,TRBV27,ASSLLRGSGELF
TRBJ2-7,TRBV28,ASSFESGGEQY
TRBJ1-4,TRBV6-5,ASSSREAPGKLF
TRBJ2-4,TRBV7-2,ASSFDYTWFQY
TRBJ2-3,TRBV11-2,ASSNGLAAIGHTDTQY
TRBJ2-7,TRBV4-1,ASGQVAYYEQY
TRBJ1-2,TRBV29-1,SVQSTGGVHGYT